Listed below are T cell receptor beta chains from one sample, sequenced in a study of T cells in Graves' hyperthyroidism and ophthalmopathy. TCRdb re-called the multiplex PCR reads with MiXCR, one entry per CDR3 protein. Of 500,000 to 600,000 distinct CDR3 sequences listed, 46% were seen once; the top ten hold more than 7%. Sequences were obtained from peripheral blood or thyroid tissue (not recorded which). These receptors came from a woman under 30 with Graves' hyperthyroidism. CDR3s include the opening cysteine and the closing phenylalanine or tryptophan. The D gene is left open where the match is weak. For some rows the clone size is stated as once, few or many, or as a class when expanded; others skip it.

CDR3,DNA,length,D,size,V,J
CSARTSGSGYEQYF,TGCAGTGCTAGAACTAGCGGGAGCGGGTACGAGCAGTACTTC,14,TRBD2,many,TRBV20-1,TRBJ2-7
CASSERLADYEQYF,TGTGCCAGCAGCGAAAGACTAGCGGACTACGAGCAGTACTTC,14,TRBD2,many,TRBV7-8,TRBJ2-7
CASSKNKDCGYTF,TGCGCCAGCAGCAAAAACAAGGACTGTGGCTACACCTTC,13,.,.,TRBV7-2,TRBJ1-2
CASSSHRVYSNQPQHF,TGCGCCAGCAGCTCCCACAGGGTATATAGCAATCAGCCCCAGCATTTT,16,.,few,TRBV4-1,TRBJ1-5
CAIRGTGSYKQYF,TGTGCCATCAGAGGAACAGGGTCGTACAAGCAGTACTTC,13,.,.,TRBV10-3,TRBJ2-7
CASTGESTDTQYF,TGTGCCAGCACGGGGGAAAGCACAGATACGCAGTATTTT,13,.,.,TRBV2,TRBJ2-3
CASSSGTYEQYF,TGTGCCAGCAGCTCGGGAACCTACGAGCAGTACTTC,12,.,many,TRBV13,TRBJ2-7
CASSPTWGQGARVQPQHF,TGTGCCAGCAGCCCAACTTGGGGACAGGGGGCTAGAGTTCAGCCCCAGCATTTT,18,TRBD1,many,TRBV5-8,TRBJ1-5
CAWSVRWGSEAFF,TGTGCCTGGAGTGTACGTTGGGGTTCTGAAGCTTTCTTT,13,.,few,TRBV30,TRBJ1-1
CASGADYNEQFF,TGTGCCAGCGGGGCAGATTACAATGAGCAGTTCTTC,12,.,.,TRBV2,TRBJ2-1
CASSQRQRGTYEQYF,TGTGCCAGCAGCCAACGTCAGCGGGGGACCTACGAGCAGTACTTC,15,TRBD2,.,TRBV3-1,TRBJ2-7
CASIRDTSSYNEQFF,TGTGCCAGCATCAGAGACACCAGCTCCTACAATGAGCAGTTCTTC,15,.,.,TRBV2,TRBJ2-1
CSASWGEGRRSPLHF,TGCAGTGCTAGTTGGGGGGAGGGGAGACGGTCACCCCTCCACTTT,15,.,.,TRBV20-1,TRBJ1-6
CASSPKGDRVLPQPQHF,TGTGCCAGCAGCCCGAAAGGGGACAGGGTCCTTCCTCAGCCCCAGCATTTT,17,TRBD1,many,TRBV6-6,TRBJ1-5
CASSLVGQGAGANVLTF,TGTGCCAGCAGCTTAGTAGGGCAGGGGGCTGGGGCCAACGTCCTGACTTTC,17,TRBD1,.,TRBV13,TRBJ2-6
CASSYARGDYEQYF,TGTGCCAGCAGTTACGCCAGAGGGGACTACGAGCAGTACTTC,14,.,many,TRBV6-5,TRBJ2-7
CASSFRVASSYNEQFF,TGTGCCAGCAGCTTCCGGGTCGCTAGCTCCTACAATGAGCAGTTTTTT,16,.,.,TRBV7-9,TRBJ2-2
CASSLGQGEGYAF,TGCGCCAGCAGCCTGGGACAGGGAGAAGGCTACGCCTTC,13,TRBD1,.,TRBV5-1,TRBJ1-2
CATSDEAGVLNEQYF,TGTGCCACCAGTGATGAAGCGGGGGTTCTTAATGAGCAGTACTTC,15,TRBD2,.,TRBV24-1,TRBJ2-7
CASSLTQGGPNTEAFF,TGTGCCAGCAGTTTAACGCAGGGGGGGCCGAACACTGAAGCTTTCTTT,16,TRBD1,few,TRBV27,TRBJ1-1
CSARDPAGETDTQYF,TGCAGTGCTAGAGATCCAGCGGGAGAGACAGATACGCAGTATTTT,15,TRBD2,.,TRBV20-1,TRBJ2-3
CASSQDPQAFNEQYF,TGTGCCAGCAGCCAAGATCCACAGGCCTTTAACGAGCAGTACTTC,15,.,many,TRBV3-1,TRBJ2-7
CASGLDRWDEKLFF,TGTGCTAGTGGTTTGGACAGGTGGGATGAAAAACTGTTTTTT,14,.,.,TRBV12-5,TRBJ1-4
CASSLVGDGTNTEAFF,TGTGCCAGCAGCTTAGTGGGAGACGGAACAAACACTGAAGCTTTCTTT,16,.,many,TRBV7-9,TRBJ1-1
CASSARTDRYTF,TGTGCCAGCAGTGCTAGGACGGACCGCTACACCTTC,12,.,.,TRBV12-3/TRBV12-4,TRBJ1-2
CSVEGGNGYTF,TGCAGCGTTGAAGGAGGGAATGGCTACACCTTC,11,.,few,TRBV29-1,TRBJ1-2
CASSLSAGGPEQYF,TGCGCCAGCAGCCTTTCTGCTGGGGGTCCCGAGCAGTACTTC,14,.,many,TRBV4-1,TRBJ2-7
CASSYSDTLANYGYTF,TGTGCCAGTAGTTACTCGGACACTTTAGCTAACTATGGCTACACCTTC,16,.,many,TRBV19,TRBJ1-2
CASSLRGLGRDGYTF,TGTGCCAGCAGCCTTAGGGGTTTGGGGCGGGATGGCTACACCTTC,15,.,.,TRBV7-7,TRBJ1-2
CSGSAGTNSPLHF,TGCAGTGGGTCGGCAGGGACGAATTCACCCCTCCACTTT,13,.,once,TRBV20-1,TRBJ1-6
CASARQGWNTEAFF,TGTGCCAGCGCCCGACAGGGGTGGAACACTGAAGCTTTCTTT,14,TRBD1,.,TRBV19,TRBJ1-1
CASSEWGTSGELQETQYF,TGTGCCAGCAGTGAATGGGGGACTAGCGGGGAACTCCAAGAGACCCAGTACTTC,18,TRBD2,.,TRBV25-1,TRBJ2-5
CSAKEGQGTYEQYF,TGCAGTGCTAAAGAGGGACAGGGAACCTACGAGCAGTACTTC,14,TRBD1,many,TRBV20-1,TRBJ2-7
CASSRQGADEQYF,TGTGCCAGCAGTAGACAGGGGGCCGACGAGCAGTACTTC,13,TRBD1,many,TRBV12-3/TRBV12-4,TRBJ2-7
CATSRVTGVTEAFF,TGTGCCACCAGCAGAGTGACAGGGGTTACTGAAGCTTTCTTT,14,TRBD1,many,TRBV15,TRBJ1-1